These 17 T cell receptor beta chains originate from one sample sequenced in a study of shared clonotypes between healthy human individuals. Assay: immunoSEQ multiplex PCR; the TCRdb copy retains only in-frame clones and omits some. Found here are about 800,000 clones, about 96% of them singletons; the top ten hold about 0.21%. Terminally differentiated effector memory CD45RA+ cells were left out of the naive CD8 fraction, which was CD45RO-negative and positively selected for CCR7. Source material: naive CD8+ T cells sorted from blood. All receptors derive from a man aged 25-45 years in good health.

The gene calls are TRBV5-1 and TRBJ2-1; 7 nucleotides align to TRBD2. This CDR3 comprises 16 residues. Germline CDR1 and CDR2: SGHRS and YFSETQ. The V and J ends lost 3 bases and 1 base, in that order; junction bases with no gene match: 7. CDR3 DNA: TGCGCCAGCAGCTCGGAGCGGGGTTTTTCCTACAATGAGCAGTTCTTC. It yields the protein CASSSERGFSYNEQFF.

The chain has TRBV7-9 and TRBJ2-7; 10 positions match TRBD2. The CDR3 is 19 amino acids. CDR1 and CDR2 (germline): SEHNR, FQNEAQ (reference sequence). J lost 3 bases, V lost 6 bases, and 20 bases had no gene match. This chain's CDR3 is CASSPTNGQSLAGNYEQYF. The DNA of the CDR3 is TGTGCCAGCAGTCCTACTAATGGACAGTCACTAGCGGGGAACTACGAGCAGTACTTC.

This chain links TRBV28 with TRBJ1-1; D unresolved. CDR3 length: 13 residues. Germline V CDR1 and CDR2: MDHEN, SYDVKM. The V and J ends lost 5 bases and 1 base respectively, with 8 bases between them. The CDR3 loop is CASSPITNTEAFF. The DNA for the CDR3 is TGTGCCAGCAGTCCCATTACGAACACTGAAGCTTTCTTT.

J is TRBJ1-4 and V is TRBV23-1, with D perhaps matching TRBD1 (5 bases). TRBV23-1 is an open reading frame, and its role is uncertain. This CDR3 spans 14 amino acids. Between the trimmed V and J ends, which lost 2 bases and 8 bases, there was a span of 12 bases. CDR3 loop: CASSQRWGEEKLFF. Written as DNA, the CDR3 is TGCGCCAGCAGTCAACGTTGGGGGGAGGAAAAACTGTTTTTT.

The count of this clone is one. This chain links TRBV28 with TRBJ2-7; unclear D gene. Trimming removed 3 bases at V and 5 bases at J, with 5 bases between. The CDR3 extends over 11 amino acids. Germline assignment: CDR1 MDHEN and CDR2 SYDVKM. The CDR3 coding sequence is TGTGCCAGCAGTTTCTTGAACGAGCAGTACTTC. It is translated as CASSFLNEQYF.

The CDR3 DNA follows: TGTGCCAGCAGCTTAGCGTTGGGAGCGGGAGTCTATGGGGCCAACGTCCTGACTTTC. As protein: CASSLALGAGVYGANVLTF. V gene TRBV7-9 combines with J gene TRBJ2-6, with 8 nucleotides matching TRBD2. CDR3 size: 19 residues. J gave up 3 bases and V 0 bases, and 10 bases lay outside the gene matches. Germline V gene lookup returns CDR1 SEHNR and CDR2 FQNEAQ (reference sequence).

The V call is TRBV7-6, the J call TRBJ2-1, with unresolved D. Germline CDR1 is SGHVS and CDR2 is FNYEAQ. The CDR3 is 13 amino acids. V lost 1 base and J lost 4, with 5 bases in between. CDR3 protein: CASSLVSYNEQFF. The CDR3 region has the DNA TGTGCCAGCAGCTTAGTTAGTTACAATGAGCAGTTCTTC.

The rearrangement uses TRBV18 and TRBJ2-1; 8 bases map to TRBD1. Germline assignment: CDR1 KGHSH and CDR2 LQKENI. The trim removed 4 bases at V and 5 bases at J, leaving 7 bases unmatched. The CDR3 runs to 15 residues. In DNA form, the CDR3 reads TGTGCCAGCTCACGACAGGGGTTGTCGGACAATGAGCAGTTCTTC. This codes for CASSRQGLSDNEQFF.

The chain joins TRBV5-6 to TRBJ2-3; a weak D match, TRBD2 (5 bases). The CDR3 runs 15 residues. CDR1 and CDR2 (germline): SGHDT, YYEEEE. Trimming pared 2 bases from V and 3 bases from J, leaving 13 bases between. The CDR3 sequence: CASSFFDSGTDTQYF. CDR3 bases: TGTGCCAGCAGCTTTTTCGACTCGGGGACAGATACGCAGTATTTT.

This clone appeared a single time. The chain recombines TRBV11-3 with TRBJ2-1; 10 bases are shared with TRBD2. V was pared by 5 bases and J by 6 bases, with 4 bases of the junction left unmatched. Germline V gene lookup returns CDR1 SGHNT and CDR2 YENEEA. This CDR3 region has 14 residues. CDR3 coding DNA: TGTGCCAGCAGCCCGGGACTAGCGTTCAATGAGCAGTTCTTC. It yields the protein CASSPGLAFNEQFF.

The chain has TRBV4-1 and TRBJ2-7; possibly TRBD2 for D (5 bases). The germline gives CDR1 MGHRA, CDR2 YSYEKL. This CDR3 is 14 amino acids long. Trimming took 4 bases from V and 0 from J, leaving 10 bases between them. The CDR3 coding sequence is TGCGCCAGCAGCCCTCGGGAACTCTCCTACGAGCAGTACTTC. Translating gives CASSPRELSYEQYF.

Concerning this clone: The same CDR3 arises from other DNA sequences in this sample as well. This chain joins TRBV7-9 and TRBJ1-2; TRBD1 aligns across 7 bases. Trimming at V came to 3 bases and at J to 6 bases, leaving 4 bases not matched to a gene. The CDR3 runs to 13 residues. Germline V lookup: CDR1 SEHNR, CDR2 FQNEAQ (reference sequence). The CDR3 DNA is TGTGCCAGCAGCTTTGGTCAGGGGGATGGCTACACCTTC. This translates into CASSFGQGDGYTF.

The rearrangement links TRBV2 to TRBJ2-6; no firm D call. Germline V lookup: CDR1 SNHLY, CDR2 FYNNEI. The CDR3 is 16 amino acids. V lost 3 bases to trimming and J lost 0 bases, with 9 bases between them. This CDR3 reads CASSEVLSSGANVLTF. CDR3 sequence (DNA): TGTGCCAGCAGTGAGGTTCTCAGCTCTGGGGCCAACGTCCTGACTTTC.

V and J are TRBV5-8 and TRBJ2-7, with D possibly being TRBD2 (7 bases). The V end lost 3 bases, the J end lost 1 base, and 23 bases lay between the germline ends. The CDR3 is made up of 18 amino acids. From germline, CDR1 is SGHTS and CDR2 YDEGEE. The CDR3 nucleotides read TGTGCCAGCAGCTCTGGGCCACGGGGGGACATCACGTCCTACGAGCAGTACTTC. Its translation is CASSSGPRGDITSYEQYF. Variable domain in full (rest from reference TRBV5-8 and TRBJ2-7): EAGVTQSPTHLIKTRGQQATLRCSPISGHTSVYWYQQALGLGLQFLLWYDEGEERNRGNFPPRFSGRQFPNYSSELNVNALELEDSALYLCASSSGPRGDITSYEQYFGPGTRLTVT.

CDR3 in amino acids: CASSRRGEDTQYF. CDR3 bases: TGTGCCAGCAGTCGGAGGGGAGAAGATACGCAGTATTTT. The V call is TRBV6-5, the J call TRBJ2-3; D may be TRBD2 (6 bases). V was trimmed by 5 bases and J by 5 bases, leaving 11 bases between them. This CDR3 has 13 amino acids. Germline values: CDR1 MNHEY, CDR2 SVGAGI.

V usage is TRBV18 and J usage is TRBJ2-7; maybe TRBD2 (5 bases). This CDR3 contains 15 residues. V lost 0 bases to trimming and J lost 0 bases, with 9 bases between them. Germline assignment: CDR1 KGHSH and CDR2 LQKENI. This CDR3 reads CASSPPEGSSYEQYF. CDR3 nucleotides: TGTGCCAGCTCACCACCTGAGGGTTCCTCCTACGAGCAGTACTTC. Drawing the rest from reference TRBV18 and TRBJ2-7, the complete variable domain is NAGVMQNPRHLVRRRGQEARLRCSPMKGHSHVYWYRQLPEEGLKFMVYLQKENIIDESGMPKERFSAEFPKEGPSILRIQQVVRGDSAAYFCASSPPEGSSYEQYFGPGTRLTVT.

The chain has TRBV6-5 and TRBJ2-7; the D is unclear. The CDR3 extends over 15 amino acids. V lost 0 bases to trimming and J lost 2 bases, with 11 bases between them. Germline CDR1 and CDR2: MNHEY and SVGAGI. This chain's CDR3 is CASSYSTTRTYEQYF. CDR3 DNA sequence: TGTGCCAGCAGTTACTCGACGACACGCACCTACGAGCAGTACTTC.